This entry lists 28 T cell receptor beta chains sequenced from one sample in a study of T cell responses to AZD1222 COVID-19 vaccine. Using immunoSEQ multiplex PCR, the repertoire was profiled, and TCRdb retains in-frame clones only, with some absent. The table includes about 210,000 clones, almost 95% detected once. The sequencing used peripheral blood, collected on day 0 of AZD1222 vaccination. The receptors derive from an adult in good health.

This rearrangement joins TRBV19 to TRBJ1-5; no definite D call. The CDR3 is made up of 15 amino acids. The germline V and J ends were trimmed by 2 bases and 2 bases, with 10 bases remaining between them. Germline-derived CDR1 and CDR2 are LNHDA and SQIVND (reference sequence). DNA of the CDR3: TGTGCCAGTAGTATAAACCGAAGGGGCAATCAGCCCCAGCATTTT. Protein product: CASSINRRGNQPQHF.

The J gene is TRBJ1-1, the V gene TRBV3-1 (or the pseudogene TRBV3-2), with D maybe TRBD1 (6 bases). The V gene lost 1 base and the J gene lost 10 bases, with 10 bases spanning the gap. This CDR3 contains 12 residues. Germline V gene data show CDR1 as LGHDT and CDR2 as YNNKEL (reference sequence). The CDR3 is CASSQVQGAAFF. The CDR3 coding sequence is TGTGCCAGCAGCCAAGTACAGGGCGCAGCTTTCTTT.

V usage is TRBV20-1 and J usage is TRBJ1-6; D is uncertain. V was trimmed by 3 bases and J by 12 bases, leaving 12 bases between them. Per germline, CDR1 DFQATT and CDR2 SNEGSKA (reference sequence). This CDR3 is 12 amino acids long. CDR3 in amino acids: CSASADRGPLHF. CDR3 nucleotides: TGCAGTGCTAGTGCCGATCGGGGACCCCTCCACTTT.

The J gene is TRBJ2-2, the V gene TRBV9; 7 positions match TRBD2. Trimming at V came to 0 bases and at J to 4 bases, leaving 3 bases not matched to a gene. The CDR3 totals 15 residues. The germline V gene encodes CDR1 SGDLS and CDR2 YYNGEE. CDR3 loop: CASSVGGGLTGELFF. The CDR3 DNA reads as TGTGCCAGCAGCGTAGGGGGAGGGCTCACCGGGGAGCTGTTTTTT. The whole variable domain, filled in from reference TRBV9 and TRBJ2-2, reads DSGVTQTPKHLITATGQRVTLRCSPRSGDLSVYWYQQSLDQGLQFLIQYYNGEERAKGNILERFSAQQFPDLHSELNLSSLELGDSALYFCASSVGGGLTGELFFGEGSRLTVL.

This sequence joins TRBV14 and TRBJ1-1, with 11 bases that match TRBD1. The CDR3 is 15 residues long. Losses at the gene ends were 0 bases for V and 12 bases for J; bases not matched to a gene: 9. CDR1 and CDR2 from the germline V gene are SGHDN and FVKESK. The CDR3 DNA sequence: TGTGCCAGCAGCCAAGATCAGGGGACAGGGGGTAGGACTTTCTTT. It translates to CASSQDQGTGGRTFF.

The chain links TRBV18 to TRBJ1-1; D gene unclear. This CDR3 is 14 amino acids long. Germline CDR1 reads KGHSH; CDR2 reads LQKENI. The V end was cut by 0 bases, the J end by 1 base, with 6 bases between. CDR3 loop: CASSPPAPNTEAFF. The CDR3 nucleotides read TGTGCCAGCTCACCACCAGCCCCGAACACTGAAGCTTTCTTT.

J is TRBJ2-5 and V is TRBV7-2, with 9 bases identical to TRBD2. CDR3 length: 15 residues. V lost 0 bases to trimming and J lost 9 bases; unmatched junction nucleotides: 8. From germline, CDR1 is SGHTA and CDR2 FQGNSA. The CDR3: CASSLALGRGGPQYF. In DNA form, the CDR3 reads TGTGCCAGCAGCTTAGCCCTAGGGCGGGGGGGCCCCCAGTACTTC.

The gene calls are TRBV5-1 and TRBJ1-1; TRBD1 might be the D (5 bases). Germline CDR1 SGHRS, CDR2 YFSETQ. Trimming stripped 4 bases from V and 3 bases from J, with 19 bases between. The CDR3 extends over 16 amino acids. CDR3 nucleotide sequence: TGCGCCAGCAGCCATACCCAGGGCTATAGAGACACTGAAGCTTTCTTT. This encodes CASSHTQGYRDTEAFF.

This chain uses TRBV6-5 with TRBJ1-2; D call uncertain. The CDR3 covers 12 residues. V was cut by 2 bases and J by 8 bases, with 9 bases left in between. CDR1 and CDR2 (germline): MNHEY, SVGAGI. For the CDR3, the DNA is TGTGCCAGCAGTTACGGTCATGCAGGCTACACCTTC. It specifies CASSYGHAGYTF.

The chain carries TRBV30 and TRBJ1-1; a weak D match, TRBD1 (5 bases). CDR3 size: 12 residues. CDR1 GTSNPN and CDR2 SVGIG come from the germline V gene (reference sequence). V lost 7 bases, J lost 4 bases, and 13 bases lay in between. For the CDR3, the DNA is TGTGCCTCGGACGGGACGGGCACTGAAGCTTTCTTT. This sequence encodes CASDGTGTEAFF.

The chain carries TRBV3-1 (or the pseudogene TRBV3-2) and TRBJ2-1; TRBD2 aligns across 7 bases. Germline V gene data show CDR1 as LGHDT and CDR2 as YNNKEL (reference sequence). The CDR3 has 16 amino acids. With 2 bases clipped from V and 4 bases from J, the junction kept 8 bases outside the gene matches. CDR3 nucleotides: TGTGCCAGCAGCCAACGGACTAGTCCCTTATACAATGAGCAGTTCTTC. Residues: CASSQRTSPLYNEQFF.

This CDR3 reads CASSLMNTEAFF. The CDR3 nucleotides are TGTGCCAGCAGCCTCATGAACACTGAAGCTTTCTTT. This chain connects TRBV3-1 (or the pseudogene TRBV3-2) to TRBJ1-1, with D uncertain. Germline loops: CDR1 LGHDT, CDR2 YNNKEL (reference sequence). Trimming pared 4 bases from V and 0 bases from J, leaving 3 bases between. There are 12 residues in the CDR3.

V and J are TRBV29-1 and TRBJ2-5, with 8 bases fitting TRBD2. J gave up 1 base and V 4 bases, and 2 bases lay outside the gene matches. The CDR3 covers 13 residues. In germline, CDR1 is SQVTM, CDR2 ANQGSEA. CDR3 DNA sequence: TGCAGCGTTGGGGCGGGGGGCCAAGAGACCCAGTACTTC. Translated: CSVGAGGQETQYF.

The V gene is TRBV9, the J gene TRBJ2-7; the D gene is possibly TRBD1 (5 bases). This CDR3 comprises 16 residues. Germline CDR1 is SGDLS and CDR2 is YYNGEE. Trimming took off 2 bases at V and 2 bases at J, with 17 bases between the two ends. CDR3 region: CASSVGLGTTTYEQYF. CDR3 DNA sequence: TGTGCCAGCAGCGTGGGGCTCGGAACCACTACCTACGAGCAGTACTTC.

The CDR3 is CASSQVRGSGQPQHF. In DNA, the CDR3 is TGCGCCAGCAGCCAAGTAAGGGGAAGTGGCCAGCCCCAGCATTTT. This chain uses TRBV4-1 with TRBJ1-5; D is possibly TRBD1 (5 bases). Germline-derived CDR1 and CDR2 are MGHRA and YSYEKL. The CDR3 consists of 15 residues. V gave up 1 base and J gave up 7 bases, with 14 bases separating them.

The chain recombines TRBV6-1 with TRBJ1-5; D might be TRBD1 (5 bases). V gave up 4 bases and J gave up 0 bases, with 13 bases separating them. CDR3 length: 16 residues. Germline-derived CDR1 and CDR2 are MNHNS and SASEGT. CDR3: CASSAFQGVSNQPQHF. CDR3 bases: TGTGCCAGCAGTGCCTTTCAAGGGGTTAGCAATCAGCCCCAGCATTTT.

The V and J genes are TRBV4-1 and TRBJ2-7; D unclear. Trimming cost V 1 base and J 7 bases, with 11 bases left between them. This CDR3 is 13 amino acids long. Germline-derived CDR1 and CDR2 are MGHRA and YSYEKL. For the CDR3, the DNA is TGCGCCAGCAGCCAAGTAGCCTTCGGGGAGCAGTACTTC. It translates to CASSQVAFGEQYF.

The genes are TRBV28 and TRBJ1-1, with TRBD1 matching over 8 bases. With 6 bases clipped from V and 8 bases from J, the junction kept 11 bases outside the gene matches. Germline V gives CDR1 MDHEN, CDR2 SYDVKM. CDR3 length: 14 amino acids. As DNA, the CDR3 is TGTGCCAGCAGCTCAGGGGGCTCGTTTGTGGAAGCTTTCTTT. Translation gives CASSSGGSFVEAFF.

This chain's CDR3 is CASRGAGGNTIYF. The CDR3 bases are TGTGCCAGCAGAGGCGCAGGAGGTAACACCATATATTTT. The V and J genes are TRBV7-9 and TRBJ1-3, with D unresolved. This CDR3 is built from 13 residues. Deletions cut 6 bases from V and 7 bases from J, with 13 bases between. Per germline, CDR1 SEHNR and CDR2 FQNEAQ (reference sequence).

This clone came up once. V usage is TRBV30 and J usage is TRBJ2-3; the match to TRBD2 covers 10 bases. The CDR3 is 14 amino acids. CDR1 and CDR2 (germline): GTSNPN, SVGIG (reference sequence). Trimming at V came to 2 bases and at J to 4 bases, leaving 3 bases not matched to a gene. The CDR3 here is CAWSRGTSADTQYF. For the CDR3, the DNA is TGTGCCTGGAGTCGTGGGACTAGCGCAGATACGCAGTATTTT.

CDR3 nucleotide sequence: TGTGCCAGCAGCCAAGCGGTGGCAGGGGGGCAAAAACTGTTTTTT. Protein: CASSQAVAGGQKLFF. This chain connects TRBV14 to TRBJ1-4; 7 bases map to TRBD1. CDR1 is SGHDN and CDR2 is FVKESK in the germline V gene. The trim removed 1 base at V and 9 bases at J, leaving 8 bases unmatched. This CDR3 contains 15 residues.

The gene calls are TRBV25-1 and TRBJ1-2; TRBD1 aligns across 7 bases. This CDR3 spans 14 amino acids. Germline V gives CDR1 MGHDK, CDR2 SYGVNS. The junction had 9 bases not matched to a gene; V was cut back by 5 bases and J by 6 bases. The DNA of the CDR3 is TGTGCCAGCAGTCCTTCTGACAGGGATGATGGCTACACCTTC. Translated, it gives CASSPSDRDDGYTF.

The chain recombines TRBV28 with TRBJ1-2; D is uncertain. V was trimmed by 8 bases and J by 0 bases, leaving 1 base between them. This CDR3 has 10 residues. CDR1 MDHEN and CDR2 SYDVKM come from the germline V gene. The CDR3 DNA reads TGTGCCAGCTCTAACTATGGCTACACCTTC. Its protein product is CASSNYGYTF.

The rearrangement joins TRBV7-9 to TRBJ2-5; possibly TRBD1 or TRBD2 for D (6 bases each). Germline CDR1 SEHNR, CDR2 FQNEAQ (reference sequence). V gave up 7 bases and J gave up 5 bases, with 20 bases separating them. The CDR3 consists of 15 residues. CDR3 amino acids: CASILRGPSGETQYF. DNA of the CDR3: TGTGCCAGCATCCTCCGGGGGCCCTCCGGGGAGACCCAGTACTTC.

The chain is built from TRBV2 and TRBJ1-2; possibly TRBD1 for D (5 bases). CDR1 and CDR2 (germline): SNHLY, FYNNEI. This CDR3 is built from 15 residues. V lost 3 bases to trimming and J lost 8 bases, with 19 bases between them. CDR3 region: CASSDRAATMRGYTF. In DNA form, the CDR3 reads TGTGCCAGCAGTGACAGGGCGGCTACTATGCGAGGCTACACCTTC.

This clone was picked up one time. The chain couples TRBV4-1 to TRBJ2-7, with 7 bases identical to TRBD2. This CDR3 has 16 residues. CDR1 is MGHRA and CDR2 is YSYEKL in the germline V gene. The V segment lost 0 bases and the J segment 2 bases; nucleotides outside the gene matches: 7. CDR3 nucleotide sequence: TGCGCCAGCAGCCAAGATAGGAGCGGGGAGACCTACGAGCAGTACTTC. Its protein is CASSQDRSGETYEQYF.

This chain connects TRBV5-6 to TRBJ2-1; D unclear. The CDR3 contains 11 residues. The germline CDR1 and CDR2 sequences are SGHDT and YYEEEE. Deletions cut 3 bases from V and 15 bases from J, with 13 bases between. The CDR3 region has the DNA TGTGCCAGCAGCTACCAGACATGGCGGTTCTTC. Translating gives CASSYQTWRFF.

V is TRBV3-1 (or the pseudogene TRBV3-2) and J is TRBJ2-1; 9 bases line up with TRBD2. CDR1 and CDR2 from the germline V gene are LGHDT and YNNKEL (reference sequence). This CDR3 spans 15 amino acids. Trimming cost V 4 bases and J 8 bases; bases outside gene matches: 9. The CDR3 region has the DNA TGTGCCAGCAGCCCAGATAGGCGGGGGGGCCATGAGCAGTTCTTC. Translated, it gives CASSPDRRGGHEQFF.